This is a list of T cell receptor beta chains from one sample in a study of blood T cell repertoires in COVID-19. Data came from immunoSEQ multiplex PCR; TCRdb stores just in-frame clones and leaves some out. In the table there are 100,000 to 110,000 clones, 70% to 90% of which are singletons. The material sequenced was peripheral blood. The receptor source for this set is a human donor in a cohort sampled during active COVID-19. CDR3s include the opening cysteine and the closing phenylalanine or tryptophan. Each record gives: J gene, D gene, clone size, V gene, CDR3 DNA, CDR3 protein. The D gene is left open where the match is weak. A clone size is listed for some rows: how often the clone was seen (once, few, many), or a class if it is expanded.

J: TRBJ2-3; D: TRBD2; size: .; V: TRBV2; DNA: TGTGCCAGCAGTAGACTAGCGGGTAGCACAGATACGCAGTATTTT; CDR3: CASSRLAGSTDTQYF
J: TRBJ2-7; D: .; size: .; V: TRBV7-2; DNA: TGTGCCAGCAGCTTAGGTCGCTACGAGCAGTACTTC; CDR3: CASSLGRYEQYF
J: TRBJ2-7; D: TRBD1; size: .; V: TRBV6-5; DNA: TGTGCCAGCAGGCCAGGGGGCCTTTTTTTTTACGAGCAGTACTTC; CDR3: CASRPGGLFFYEQYF
J: TRBJ2-5; D: .; size: .; V: TRBV5-6; DNA: TGTGCCAGCAGACTCCAAGAGACCCAGTACTTC; CDR3: CASRLQETQYF
J: TRBJ2-3; D: .; size: few; V: TRBV7-2; DNA: TGTGCCAGCAGCTTAATTATCGGGAGCAGCACAGATACGCAGTATTTT; CDR3: CASSLIIGSSTDTQYF
J: TRBJ1-2; D: .; size: .; V: TRBV27; DNA: TGTGCCAGCAGTCTGGGAGGGGAAGGCTACACCTTC; CDR3: CASSLGGEGYTF
J: TRBJ2-2; D: .; size: .; V: TRBV23-1; DNA: TGCGCCAGCAGTCCCCCTATCACGAGGACACGAAGAGCCGGGGAGCTGTTTTTT; CDR3: CASSPPITRTRRAGELFF
J: TRBJ1-6; D: TRBD1; size: .; V: TRBV7-2; DNA: TGTGCCAGCAGCCTAAGACAGGGGAACGGCAATTCACCCCTCCACTTT; CDR3: CASSLRQGNGNSPLHF
J: TRBJ2-7; D: .; size: .; V: TRBV6-5; DNA: TGTGCCAGCAGTTATTCGGGTACAGGGAACTACGAGCAGTACTTC; CDR3: CASSYSGTGNYEQYF
J: TRBJ2-1; D: TRBD2; size: .; V: TRBV28; DNA: TGTGCCAGCAGGGGAACCGGGACTAGCTCCTACAATGAGCAGTTCTTC; CDR3: CASRGTGTSSYNEQFF
J: TRBJ2-3; D: TRBD1; size: .; V: TRBV5-1; DNA: TGCGCCAGCAGCCTCCGGACAGGGCACACAGATACGCAGTATTTT; CDR3: CASSLRTGHTDTQYF
J: TRBJ2-1; D: .; size: .; V: TRBV27; DNA: TGTGCCAGCAGTTACGGGTCGAGCTCCTACAATGAGCAGTTCTTC; CDR3: CASSYGSSSYNEQFF
J: TRBJ2-2; D: TRBD1; size: .; V: TRBV11-2; DNA: TGTGCCAGCAGCCCCGGGACAGGAAACACCGGGGAGCTGTTTTTT; CDR3: CASSPGTGNTGELFF
J: TRBJ1-4; D: TRBD1; size: .; V: TRBV6-6; DNA: TGTGCCAGCAGTTACTCCTCGGGACAGGGGAATGAAAAACTGTTTTTT; CDR3: CASSYSSGQGNEKLFF
J: TRBJ1-2; D: TRBD1; size: .; V: TRBV2; DNA: TGTGCCAGCAGTGAAGCAAAAGGGACAGGGGCCGAGGGCTACACCTTC; CDR3: CASSEAKGTGAEGYTF
J: TRBJ1-5; D: TRBD1; size: .; V: TRBV6-5; DNA: TGTGCCAGCAGCCTCGGGACAGGGTCCAATCAGCCCCAGCATTTT; CDR3: CASSLGTGSNQPQHF
J: TRBJ1-1; D: .; size: few; V: TRBV18; DNA: TGTGCCAGCTCACCAACCGCATCAGAGAACACTGAAGCTTTCTTT; CDR3: CASSPTASENTEAFF
J: TRBJ2-1; D: TRBD2; size: .; V: TRBV4-1; DNA: TGCGCCAGCAGCCAAGAGCCGGGAGGGCCTTACAATGAGCAGTTCTTC; CDR3: CASSQEPGGPYNEQFF
J: TRBJ1-5; D: .; size: .; V: TRBV15; DNA: TGTGCCACCAGCGGGGGGGATCAGCCCCAGCATTTT; CDR3: CATSGGDQPQHF
J: TRBJ2-3; D: .; size: .; V: TRBV7-9; DNA: TGTGCCAGCAGCTTAAGGCAGGGTGTTAAGCAGTATTTT; CDR3: CASSLRQGVKQYF
J: TRBJ2-2; D: .; size: .; V: TRBV6-4; DNA: TGTGCCAGCAGTCGGACAGCCACCGGGGAGCTGTTTTTT; CDR3: CASSRTATGELFF
J: TRBJ2-7; D: .; size: few; V: TRBV5-4; DNA: TGTGCCAGCAGCGTCCAACTAGGCTACTACGAGCAGTACTTC; CDR3: CASSVQLGYYEQYF
J: TRBJ2-5; D: TRBD1; size: .; V: TRBV2; DNA: TGTGCCAGCAGCTGGACAGGCCCAGAGACCCAGTACTTC; CDR3: CASSWTGPETQYF
J: TRBJ1-3; D: TRBD1; size: .; V: TRBV5-1; DNA: TGCGCCAGCAGCCAGGACAGGGCCCACACCATATATTTT; CDR3: CASSQDRAHTIYF
J: TRBJ1-1; D: TRBD1; size: .; V: TRBV6-6; DNA: TGTGCCAGCAGACCCGGGACAGGGGGCGCCGGAGCTTTCTTT; CDR3: CASRPGTGGAGAFF
J: TRBJ2-7; D: TRBD2; size: .; V: TRBV3-1/TRBV3-2; DNA: TGTGCCAGCAGCCAACGTAGCGGGAGGGGTGACGAGCAGTACTTC; CDR3: CASSQRSGRGDEQYF
J: TRBJ2-1; D: TRBD2; size: .; V: TRBV28; DNA: TGTGCCAGCAGTCCGGGACTAGCGGGGTTAAATGAGCAGTTCTTC; CDR3: CASSPGLAGLNEQFF
J: TRBJ1-4; D: TRBD1; size: .; V: TRBV6-5; DNA: TGTGCCAGCAGACCGACAGGGCGTAGAGAAAAACTGTTTTTT; CDR3: CASRPTGRREKLFF
J: TRBJ1-1; D: .; size: once; V: TRBV7-9; DNA: TGTGCCAGCAGTCCCCGGGGGGTGAACACTGAAGCTTTCTTT; CDR3: CASSPRGVNTEAFF
J: TRBJ1-1; D: .; size: .; V: TRBV6-5; DNA: TGTGCCAGCAGCCAGGGGAGAGGGACTGAAGCTTTCTTT; CDR3: CASSQGRGTEAFF
J: TRBJ2-1; D: TRBD2; size: .; V: TRBV9; DNA: TGTGCCAGCAGCGTACTAGGGACTAGCGGCAATGAGCAGTTCTTC; CDR3: CASSVLGTSGNEQFF
J: TRBJ1-5; D: .; size: .; V: TRBV5-1; DNA: TGCGCCAGCAGCTCGACGGGGTCCTCGGGTCAGCCCCAGCATTTT; CDR3: CASSSTGSSGQPQHF
J: TRBJ2-1; D: TRBD2; size: .; V: TRBV5-4; DNA: TGTGCCAGCAGCTTGGACGGGACTAGCGGGTACAATGAGCAGTTCTTC; CDR3: CASSLDGTSGYNEQFF
J: TRBJ2-1; D: TRBD2; size: .; V: TRBV6-5; DNA: TGTGCCAGCAGTAGAGGACTAGTTGACAACGAGCAGTTCTTC; CDR3: CASSRGLVDNEQFF
J: TRBJ2-6; D: TRBD1; size: .; V: TRBV10-3; DNA: TGTGCCATCAGTGAGTCGTGGGCCAGGGGGCGCCCGGTCTCTGGGGCCAACGTCCTGACTTTC; CDR3: CAISESWARGRPVSGANVLTF
J: TRBJ1-5; D: TRBD1; size: .; V: TRBV19; DNA: TGTGCCAGGCGACGGACAGGGGAGAAGCAGGGCAATCAGCCCCAGCATTTT; CDR3: CARRRTGEKQGNQPQHF
J: TRBJ1-2; D: .; size: once; V: TRBV3-1/TRBV3-2; DNA: TGTGCCAGCAGCCAAGGACAGATAAACTATGGCTACACCTTC; CDR3: CASSQGQINYGYTF
J: TRBJ2-7; D: TRBD1; size: .; V: TRBV5-1; DNA: TGCGCCAGCAGTCTATCTAGGACAGGCGGCACCTACGAGCAGTACTTC; CDR3: CASSLSRTGGTYEQYF
J: TRBJ2-5; D: TRBD2; size: .; V: TRBV19; DNA: TGTGCCAGTAAGCGGGAGGGCCTTGGAGAGACCCAGTACTTC; CDR3: CASKREGLGETQYF
J: TRBJ1-4; D: .; size: .; V: TRBV28; DNA: TGTGCCAGCAGTTCTGGACAGCTTGGAAAACTGTTTTTT; CDR3: CASSSGQLGKLFF
J: TRBJ1-1; D: .; size: few; V: TRBV5-4; DNA: TGTGCCAGCAGCTTGGACAGCGGCTACACTGAAGCTTTCTTT; CDR3: CASSLDSGYTEAFF
J: TRBJ2-7; D: .; size: .; V: TRBV4-1; DNA: TGCGCCAGCAGCCTCGACTTGGCCTACGAGCAGTACTTC; CDR3: CASSLDLAYEQYF
J: TRBJ2-1; D: .; size: .; V: TRBV15; DNA: TGTGCCACCAGCAGAGACCAATACAATGAGCAGTTCTTC; CDR3: CATSRDQYNEQFF
J: TRBJ2-2; D: .; size: .; V: TRBV18; DNA: TGTGCCAGCTCACCAAGGATTGGCGGGACGAACACCGGGGAGCTGTTTTTT; CDR3: CASSPRIGGTNTGELFF
J: TRBJ2-1; D: .; size: .; V: TRBV9; DNA: TGTGCCAGCAGCGTATGGGACTCTCATGATGAGCAGTTCTTC; CDR3: CASSVWDSHDEQFF
J: TRBJ1-4; D: .; size: .; V: TRBV11-2; DNA: TGTGCCAGCAGCCTAACAACTAATGAAAAACTGTTTTTT; CDR3: CASSLTTNEKLFF
J: TRBJ2-5; D: TRBD1; size: .; V: TRBV24-1; DNA: TGTGCCACCAGTGATTGGGACAGCCAAGAGACCCAGTACTTC; CDR3: CATSDWDSQETQYF